This T cell receptor (beta chain) stems from a study of T cells in Graves' hyperthyroidism and ophthalmopathy. With 4 bases clipped from V and 8 bases from J, the junction kept 12 bases outside the gene matches. Germline V lookup: CDR1 SGHNT, CDR2 YYREEE (reference sequence). The CDR3 runs to 16 residues. Using RNA transcripts as the source, TCR beta CDR3 regions were amplified. An initial round of RT-PCR targeting the TCR CDR3 relied on the HTBI primer set. A single record per CDR3 protein comes from TCRdb applying MiXCR to the multiplex PCR reads. Of more than 350,000 distinct CDR3 sequences listed, roughly 15% are singletons. This clonotype was seen ten or more times.

The source material was blood. This chain connects TRBV5-4 to TRBJ1-6, with 7 nucleotides matching TRBD1. The sequence was obtained from a woman aged 55-70 years with Graves' ophthalmopathy. The CDR3 DNA reads TGTGCCAGCAGCCCTGGACAGGTGATTGGTGATTCACCCCTCCACTTT. Translated, it gives CASSPGQVIGDSPLHF.